These 5 T cell receptor beta chains came from one sample sequenced in a study of blood T cell repertoires in COVID-19. TCRdb keeps only in-frame clones here, not all; method: immunoSEQ multiplex PCR. The data contain 250,000 or so clones, approximately 85% of them singletons. The specimen sequenced was PBMCs or T cells enriched from blood (not recorded which). Receptors originate from a woman between 50 and 59 years old who had recovered from COVID-19.

This clone turned up a few times. The chain has TRBV19 and TRBJ2-1, with a weak D call TRBD2 (5 bases). This CDR3 has 14 residues. Between the trimmed V and J ends, which lost 6 bases and 4 bases, there was a span of 13 bases. From germline, CDR1 is LNHDA and CDR2 SQIVND (reference sequence). CDR3 sequence (DNA): TGTGCCAGTAGCCCACGGGCGGGTTACAATGAGCAGTTCTTC. This gives the protein CASSPRAGYNEQFF. The complete variable domain, with remaining parts taken from reference TRBV19 and TRBJ2-1, reads DGGITQSPKYLFRKEGQNVTLSCEQNLNHDAMYWYRQDPGQGLRLIYYSQIVNDFQKGDIAEGYSVSREKKESFPLTVTSAQKNPTAFYLCASSPRAGYNEQFFGPGTRLTVL.

This chain links TRBV19 with TRBJ1-4; D perhaps matches TRBD1 (6 bases). Germline V gene lookup returns CDR1 LNHDA and CDR2 SQIVND (reference sequence). The CDR3 length is 15 residues. V lost 7 bases, J lost 7 bases, and 19 bases lay in between. The CDR3 sequence: CASTRGQGTSEKLFF. CDR3 nucleotides: TGTGCCAGTACCAGGGGTCAGGGAACTTCTGAAAAACTGTTTTTT. Full variable domain (remainder filled in from reference TRBV19 and TRBJ1-4): DGGITQSPKYLFRKEGQNVTLSCEQNLNHDAMYWYRQDPGQGLRLIYYSQIVNDFQKGDIAEGYSVSREKKESFPLTVTSAQKNPTAFYLCASTRGQGTSEKLFFGSGTQLSVL.

The chain combines TRBV6-5 with TRBJ1-6; D possibly corresponds to TRBD1 (6 bases). There are 14 residues in the CDR3. CDR1 is MNHEY and CDR2 is SVGAGI in the germline V gene. The V and J ends lost 5 bases and 5 bases respectively, with 10 bases between them. The CDR3 loop is CASSRDTNNSPLHF. As DNA, the CDR3 is TGTGCCAGCAGTCGGGACACCAATAATTCACCCCTCCACTTT.

The chain carries TRBV7-2 and TRBJ1-6; 7 nucleotides match TRBD1. The CDR3 totals 15 residues. The junction had 4 bases not matched to a gene; V was cut back by 2 bases and J by 6 bases. Germline values: CDR1 SGHTA, CDR2 FQGNSA. DNA for the CDR3: TGTGCCAGCAGCTTATTAGGGGGCGTTAATTCACCCCTCCACTTT. Translated: CASSLLGGVNSPLHF.

The chain recombines TRBV15 with TRBJ2-3, with 11 nucleotides matching TRBD2. Germline trimming cut 8 bases from V and 6 bases from J; bases unmatched to any gene: 10. The germline gives CDR1 LNHNV, CDR2 YYDKDF (reference sequence). The CDR3 is 15 amino acids. CDR3 in amino acids: CATRIAGGPYDTQYF. The CDR3 bases are TGTGCCACCCGTATAGCGGGAGGGCCATATGATACGCAGTATTTT. Looking up the rest from reference TRBV15 and TRBJ2-3 gives the full variable domain: DAMVIQNPRYQVTQFGKPVTLSCSQTLNHNVMYWYQQKSSQAPKLLFHYYDKDFNNEADTPDNFQSRRPNTSFCFLDIRSPGLGDTAMYLCATRIAGGPYDTQYFGPGTRLTVL.